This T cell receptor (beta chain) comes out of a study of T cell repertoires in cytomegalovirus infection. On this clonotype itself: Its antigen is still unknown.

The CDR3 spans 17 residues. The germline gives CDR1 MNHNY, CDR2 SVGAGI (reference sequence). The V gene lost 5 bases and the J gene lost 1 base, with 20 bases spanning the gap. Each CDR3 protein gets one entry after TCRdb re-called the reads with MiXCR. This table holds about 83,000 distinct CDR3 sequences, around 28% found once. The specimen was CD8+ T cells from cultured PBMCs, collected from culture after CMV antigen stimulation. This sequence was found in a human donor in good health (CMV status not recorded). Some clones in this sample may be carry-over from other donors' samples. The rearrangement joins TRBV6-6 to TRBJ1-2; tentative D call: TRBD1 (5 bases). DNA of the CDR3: TGTGCCAGCAGTCCGTTCCCAGCAGGGTCAGATAACTATGGCTACACCTTC. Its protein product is CASSPFPAGSDNYGYTF.